Below, one T cell receptor beta chain is given with its context. Based on its abundance in the sample, this clone is large (0.1 to 1%). The specificity of this receptor is unknown. Base quality data are lacking; no much larger clone is found one base away. The sample originates from a study of CD4 T cells in relation to SARS-CoV-2 and coronaviruses (TCRdb year 2021). About the full investigation: In the ViraFEST assay, PBMCs were cultured with antigen for about 11 days, after which TCR beta CDR3s were sequenced to identify clonal expansions specific to the antigen. For other donors in the study, expansion assays were sequenced with a different, Illumina-based TCR-beta assay. The negative reference condition was either a culture with an HIV-1 Nef peptide pool or a culture with no peptide. At the level of individual TCR clonotypes, the study evaluated whether memory CD4+ T cells crossreact between the spike proteins of SARS-CoV-2 and those of common cold coronaviruses. The Adaptive Biotechnologies TCR-sequencing kit was used to sequence samples from three pre-COVID donors and the naive versus memory experiments, while other data came from Illumina-based sequencing. Patient-derived lymphoblastoid cell lines were used to map the HLA restriction of shared crossreactive spike epitopes.

The method was the immunoSEQ multiplex PCR assay. The study's own analysis went as follows. Preprocessing removed nonproductive sequences and CDR3s not starting with C, not ending with F or W, or shorter than 7 amino acids. The MANAFEST web app identified antigen-specific clonotypes based on expansion compared with the reference and other culture wells. To be counted as positive, a clone had to show significant expansion compared with the reference culture, at an FDR below 0.05, in 2 of 3 replicate wells. For a clone to be considered positive, significant expansion relative to all other tandem wells and an odds ratio above 5 were also required. CDR3 homology was quantified as pairwise Levenshtein distance, calculated with the stringdist R package after three terminal residues were trimmed from each end. Not all clones reach the TCRdb copy of this immuneACCESS table, which keeps in-frame sequences only. Checked studies attribute under half of the gap to unresolved V genes and leave the rest unexplained. V, J and clone size reflect that table, while D and trimming were determined from the DNA. The sample table contains about 12,000 clones; only one count was recorded for more than 55% of them. Under 9% of the sample goes to the ten largest clones.

CD4+ T cells from unexposed donors were collected before the COVID-19 pandemic (2011-2018). The EasySep CD4+ T cell isolation kit was used to isolate CD4+ T cells once the cultures had run for roughly 11 days. As far as cell numbers permitted, CD4+ T cells from unexposed donors were tested for reactivity against SARS-CoV-2 S and N as well as four spike pools from common cold coronaviruses. PBMCs were cultured at under 2.5 million per well in IMDM supplemented with around 5% human AB serum and 10 IU/ml IL-2. Half of the culture medium was replaced with fresh IL-2-containing medium on days 3 and 7. In general, triplicate replicate wells were used for every peptide culture condition. The leukapheresis product for the unexposed donors was obtained through commercial purchase. Ficoll-Paque PLUS gradient centrifugation was used to isolate PBMCs from either whole blood or leukapheresis product. The PBMCs went either fresh into the expansion assay or into cryopreservation at -140 degrees C. The QIAamp Micro DNA Kit was used to extract genomic DNA from the CD4+ T cells.

The investigation overall reported the following: Crossreactivity analysis was centred on spike protein, so crossreactivity against other viral proteins was not assessed. Because no donor provided both pre-pandemic and post-infection samples, tracing the source of pre-existing responses was limited. The study was constrained by small numbers of patients and of tested TCRs. In about two thirds of donors, memory CD4+ clonotypes turned up that crossrecognized SARS-CoV-2 and at least one common cold coronavirus spike. Crossreactive clones showed significantly weaker SARS-CoV-2-driven expansion than monoreactive clones, consistent with antigenic imprinting.

Sequences LGHNA (CDR1) and YNFKEQ (CDR2) are obtained from the germline V gene. Counted from cysteine to phenylalanine, this CDR3 has 16 amino acids. The CDR3 DNA has 48 bases and is translated from base 1. After removal of 0 bases from V and 4 bases from J, the junction retains 6 bases not matched to a gene. This receptor chain uses TRBV4-2 and TRBJ2-1; the central 7 bases match TRBD1. The clonotype comes from a human donor in good health. Sequenced: CD4+ T cells from PBMCs, cultured in vitro. The DNA is as follows: TGTGCCAGCAGCCAAGATGTGGGCAGGGGGTACAATGAGCAGTTCTTC. Translation gives CASSQDVGRGYNEQFF.